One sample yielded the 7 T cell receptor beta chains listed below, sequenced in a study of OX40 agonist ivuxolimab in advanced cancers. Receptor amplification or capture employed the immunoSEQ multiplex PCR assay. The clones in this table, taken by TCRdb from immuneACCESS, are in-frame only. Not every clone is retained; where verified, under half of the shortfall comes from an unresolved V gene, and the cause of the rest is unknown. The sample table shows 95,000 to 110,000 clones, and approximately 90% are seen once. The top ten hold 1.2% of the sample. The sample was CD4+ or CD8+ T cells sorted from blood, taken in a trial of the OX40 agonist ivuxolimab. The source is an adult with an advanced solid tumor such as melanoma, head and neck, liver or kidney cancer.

In DNA, the CDR3 is TGTGCCAGCAGTTACGACAGGGTACGCTACGAGCAGTACTTC. The encoded protein is CASSYDRVRYEQYF. The chain links TRBV6-5 to TRBJ2-7, with 7 bases identical to TRBD1. The J segment lost 3 bases and the V segment lost 2 bases, leaving 4 bases of the junction unmatched. Per germline, CDR1 MNHEY and CDR2 SVGAGI. The CDR3 spans 14 residues.

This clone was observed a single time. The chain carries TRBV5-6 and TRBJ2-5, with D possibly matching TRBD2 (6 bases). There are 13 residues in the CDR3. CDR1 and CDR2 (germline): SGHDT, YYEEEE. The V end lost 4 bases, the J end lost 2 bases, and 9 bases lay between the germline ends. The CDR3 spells CASSPGTQETQYF. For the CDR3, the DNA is TGTGCCAGCAGCCCTGGGACTCAAGAGACCCAGTACTTC.

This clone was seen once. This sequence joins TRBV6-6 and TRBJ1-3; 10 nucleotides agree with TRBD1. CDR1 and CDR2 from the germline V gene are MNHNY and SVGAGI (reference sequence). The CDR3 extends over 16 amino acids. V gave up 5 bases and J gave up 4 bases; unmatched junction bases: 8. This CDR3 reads CASSNRDRGSGNTIYF. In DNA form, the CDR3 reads TGTGCCAGCAGTAACCGGGACAGGGGATCCGGAAACACCATATATTTT.

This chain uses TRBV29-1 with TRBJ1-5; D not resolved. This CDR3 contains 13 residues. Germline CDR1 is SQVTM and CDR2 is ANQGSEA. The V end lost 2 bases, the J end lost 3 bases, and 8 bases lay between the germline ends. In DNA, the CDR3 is TGCAGCGTTGAAAAGGAGCCCAATCAGCCCCAGCATTTT. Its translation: CSVEKEPNQPQHF.

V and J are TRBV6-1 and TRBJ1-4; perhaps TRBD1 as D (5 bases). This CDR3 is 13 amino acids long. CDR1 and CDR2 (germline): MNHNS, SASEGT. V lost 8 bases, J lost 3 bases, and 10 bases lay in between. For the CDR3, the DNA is TGTGCCAGCCTCCGACAGCCTAATGAAAAACTGTTTTTT. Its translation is CASLRQPNEKLFF.

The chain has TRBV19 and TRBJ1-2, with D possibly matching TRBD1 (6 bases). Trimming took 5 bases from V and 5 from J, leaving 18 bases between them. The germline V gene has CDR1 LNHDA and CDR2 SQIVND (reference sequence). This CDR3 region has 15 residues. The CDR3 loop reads CASSPQGQVGYGYTF. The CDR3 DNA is TGTGCCAGTAGTCCCCAGGGACAAGTTGGGTATGGCTACACCTTC.

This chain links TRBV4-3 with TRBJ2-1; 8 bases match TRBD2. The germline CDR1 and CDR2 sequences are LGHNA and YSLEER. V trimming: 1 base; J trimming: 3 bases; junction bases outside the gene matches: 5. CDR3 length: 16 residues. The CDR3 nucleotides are TGCGCCAGCAGCCAAGGAGCGGGAGAGTTCTACAATGAGCAGTTCTTC. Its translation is CASSQGAGEFYNEQFF.